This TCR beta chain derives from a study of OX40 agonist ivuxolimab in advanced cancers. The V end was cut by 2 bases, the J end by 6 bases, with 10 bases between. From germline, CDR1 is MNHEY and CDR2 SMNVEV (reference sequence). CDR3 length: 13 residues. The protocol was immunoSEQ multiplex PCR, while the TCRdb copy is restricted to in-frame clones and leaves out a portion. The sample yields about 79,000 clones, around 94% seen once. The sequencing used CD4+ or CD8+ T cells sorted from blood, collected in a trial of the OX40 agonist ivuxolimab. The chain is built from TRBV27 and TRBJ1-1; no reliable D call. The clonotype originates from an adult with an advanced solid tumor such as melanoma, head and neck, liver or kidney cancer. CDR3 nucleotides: TGTGCCAGCAGTTTAACGTCGGTGGCTGAAGCTTTCTTT. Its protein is CASSLTSVAEAFF.